Below, 4 T cell receptor beta chains from the same sample are listed, as sequenced in a study of cytomegalovirus exposure and HLA in healthy donors. Researchers ran the PCR with 60 Vbeta and 13 Jbeta primers. Sequenced by immunoSEQ multiplex PCR; TCRdb stores in-frame clones only, minus some. The sample has about 210,000 clones, 75% to 85% seen once; the top ten hold 11% to 15%. Sequenced input: PBMCs. These TCRs come from a young woman in good health and CMV-seropositive.

This clone was picked up one time. The chain couples TRBV7-8 to TRBJ1-2, with a possible D match to TRBD1 (6 bases). V lost 2 bases, J lost 2 bases, and 12 bases lay in between. The CDR3 has 15 residues. Germline CDR1 is SGHVS and CDR2 is FQNEAQ. DNA for the CDR3: TGTGCCAGCAGCTTATACGAGGGGGGGAACTATGGCTACACCTTC. This encodes CASSLYEGGNYGYTF.

This sequence joins TRBV6-1 and TRBJ2-7, with 9 bases lining up with TRBD1. Germline values: CDR1 MNHNS, CDR2 SASEGT. V was clipped by 5 bases and J by 5 bases; unmatched bases: 10. The CDR3 contains 15 residues. The CDR3 region has the DNA TGTGCCAGCAGTCACCCACAGGGGGCGCGGGACGAGCAGTACTTC. Its protein is CASSHPQGARDEQYF.

This clone was seen more than once but under ten times. The chain employs TRBV11-2 and TRBJ1-1; D gene uncertain. CDR1 and CDR2 from the germline V gene are SGHAT and FQNNGV. The V end lost 4 bases, the J end lost 6 bases, and 21 bases lay between the germline ends. The CDR3 runs to 16 residues. The CDR3 reads CASSSILWRGRAEAFF. The CDR3 bases are TGTGCCAGCAGCTCAATCTTATGGCGGGGAAGGGCTGAAGCTTTCTTT.

The chain employs TRBV7-2 and TRBJ1-5; no clear D gene. CDR1 and CDR2 from the germline V gene are SGHTA and FQGNSA. There are 15 residues in the CDR3. Trimming took off 2 bases at V and 3 bases at J, with 11 bases between the two ends. CDR3: CASSLRGSYNQPQHF. The CDR3 DNA is TGTGCCAGCAGCTTAAGAGGGTCGTACAATCAGCCCCAGCATTTT.